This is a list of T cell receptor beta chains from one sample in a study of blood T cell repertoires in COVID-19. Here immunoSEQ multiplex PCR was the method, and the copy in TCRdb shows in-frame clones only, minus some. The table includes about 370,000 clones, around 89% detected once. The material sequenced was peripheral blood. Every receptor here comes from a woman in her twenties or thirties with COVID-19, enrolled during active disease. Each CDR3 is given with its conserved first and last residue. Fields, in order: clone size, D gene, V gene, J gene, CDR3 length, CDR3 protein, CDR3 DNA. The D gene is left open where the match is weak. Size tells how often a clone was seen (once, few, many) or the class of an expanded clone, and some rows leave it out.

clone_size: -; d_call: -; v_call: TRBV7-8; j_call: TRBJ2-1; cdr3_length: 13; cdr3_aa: CASSPQSWNEQFF; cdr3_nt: TGTGCCAGCAGCCCACAGTCCTGGAATGAGCAGTTCTTC
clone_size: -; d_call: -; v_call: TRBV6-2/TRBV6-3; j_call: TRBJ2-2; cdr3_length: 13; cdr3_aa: CASSWGVPGELFF; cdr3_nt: TGTGCCAGCAGCTGGGGGGTGCCCGGGGAGCTGTTTTTT
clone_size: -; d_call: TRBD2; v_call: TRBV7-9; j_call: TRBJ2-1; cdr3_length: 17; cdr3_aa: CASSLALGLATIHEQFF; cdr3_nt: TGTGCCAGCAGCTTAGCCCTAGGACTAGCAACTATCCATGAGCAGTTCTTC
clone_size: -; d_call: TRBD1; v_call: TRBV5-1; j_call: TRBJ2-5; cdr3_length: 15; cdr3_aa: CASSSGQGFRETQYF; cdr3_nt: TGCGCCAGCAGCTCGGGACAGGGATTTAGAGAGACCCAGTACTTC
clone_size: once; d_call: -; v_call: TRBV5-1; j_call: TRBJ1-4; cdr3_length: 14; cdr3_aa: CASSPSTGEEKLFF; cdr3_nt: TGCGCCAGCAGTCCAAGCACGGGTGAAGAAAAACTGTTTTTT
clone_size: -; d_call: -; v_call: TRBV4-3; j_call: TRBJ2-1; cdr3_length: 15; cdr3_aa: CASSQELALYNEQFF; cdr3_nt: TGCGCCAGCAGCCAAGAACTAGCTTTATACAATGAGCAGTTCTTC
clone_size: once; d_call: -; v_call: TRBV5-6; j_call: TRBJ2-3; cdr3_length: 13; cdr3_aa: CASSLPGTDTQYF; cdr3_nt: TGTGCCAGCAGCTTGCCAGGCACAGATACGCAGTATTTT
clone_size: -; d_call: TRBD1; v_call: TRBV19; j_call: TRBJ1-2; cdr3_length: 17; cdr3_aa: CASSLFAGQGANYGYTF; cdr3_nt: TGTGCCAGTAGTCTTTTTGCCGGACAGGGAGCTAACTATGGCTACACCTTC
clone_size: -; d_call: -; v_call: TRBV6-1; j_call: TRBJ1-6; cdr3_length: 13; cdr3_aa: CASSETVNSPLHF; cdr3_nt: TGTGCCAGCAGTGAAACAGTAAATTCACCCCTCCACTTT
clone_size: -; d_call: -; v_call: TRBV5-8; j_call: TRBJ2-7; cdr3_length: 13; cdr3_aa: CASTLPQSYEQYF; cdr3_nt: TGTGCCAGCACCCTTCCCCAGTCCTACGAGCAGTACTTC
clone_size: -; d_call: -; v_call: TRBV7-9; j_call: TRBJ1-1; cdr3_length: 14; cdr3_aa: CASSLTPGNTEAFF; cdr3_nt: TGTGCCAGCAGCTTAACTCCAGGGAACACTGAAGCTTTCTTT
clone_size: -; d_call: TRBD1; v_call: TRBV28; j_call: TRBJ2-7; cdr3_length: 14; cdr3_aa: CASRDRPASYEQYF; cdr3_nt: TGTGCCAGCAGGGACAGGCCAGCGTCCTACGAGCAGTACTTC
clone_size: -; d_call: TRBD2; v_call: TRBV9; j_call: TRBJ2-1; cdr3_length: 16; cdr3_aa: CASSELAGVLYNEQFF; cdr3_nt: TGTGCCAGCAGTGAACTAGCGGGGGTCCTGTACAATGAGCAGTTCTTC
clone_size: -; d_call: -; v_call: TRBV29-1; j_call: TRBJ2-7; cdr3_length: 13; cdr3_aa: CSVESAGAGEQYF; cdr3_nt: TGCAGCGTTGAAAGCGCGGGGGCGGGCGAGCAGTACTTC
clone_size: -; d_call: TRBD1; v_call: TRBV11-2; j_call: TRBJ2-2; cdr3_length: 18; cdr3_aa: CASSSHGDSRWNTGELFF; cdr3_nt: TGTGCCAGCAGCTCACATGGGGACAGTCGGTGGAACACCGGGGAGCTGTTTTTT
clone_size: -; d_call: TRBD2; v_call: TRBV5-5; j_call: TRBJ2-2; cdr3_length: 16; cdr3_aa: CASSLAPTGGTGELFF; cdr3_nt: TGTGCCAGCAGCTTGGCCCCTACGGGAGGCACCGGGGAGCTGTTTTTT
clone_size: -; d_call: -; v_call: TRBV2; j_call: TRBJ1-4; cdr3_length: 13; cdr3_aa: CASVGGSGEKLFF; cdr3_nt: TGTGCCAGCGTGGGGGGAAGTGGTGAAAAACTGTTTTTT
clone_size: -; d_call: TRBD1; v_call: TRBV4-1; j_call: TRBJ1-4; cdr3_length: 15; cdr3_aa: CASSQVQGVREKLFF; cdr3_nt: TGCGCCAGCAGCCAAGTACAGGGGGTAAGGGAAAAACTGTTTTTT
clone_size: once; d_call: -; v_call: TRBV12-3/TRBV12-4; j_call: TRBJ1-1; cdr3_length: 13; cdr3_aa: CASSLDWPGEAFF; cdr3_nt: TGTGCCAGCAGTTTGGATTGGCCAGGCGAAGCTTTCTTT
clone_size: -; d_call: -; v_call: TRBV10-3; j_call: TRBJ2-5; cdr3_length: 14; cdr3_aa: CAIWSGGRTETQYF; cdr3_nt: TGTGCCATCTGGTCCGGGGGGCGCACGGAGACCCAGTACTTC
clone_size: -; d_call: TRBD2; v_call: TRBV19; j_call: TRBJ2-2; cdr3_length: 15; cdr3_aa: CASSTASGSPGELFF; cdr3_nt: TGTGCCAGTAGTACGGCTAGCGGGAGCCCCGGGGAGCTGTTTTTT
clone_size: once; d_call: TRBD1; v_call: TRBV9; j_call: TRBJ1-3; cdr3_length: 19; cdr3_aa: CASSPQPGTGFGPGNTIYF; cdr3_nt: TGTGCCAGCAGCCCTCAACCCGGGACAGGGTTTGGTCCTGGAAACACCATATATTTT
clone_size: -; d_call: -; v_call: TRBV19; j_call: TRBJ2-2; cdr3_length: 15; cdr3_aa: CASSIAQGNTGELFF; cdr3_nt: TGTGCCAGTAGTATCGCTCAGGGGAACACCGGGGAGCTGTTTTTT
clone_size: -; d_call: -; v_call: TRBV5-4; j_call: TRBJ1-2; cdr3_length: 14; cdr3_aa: CASTIGGANYGYTF; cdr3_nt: TGTGCCAGCACCATCGGCGGGGCTAACTATGGCTACACCTTC
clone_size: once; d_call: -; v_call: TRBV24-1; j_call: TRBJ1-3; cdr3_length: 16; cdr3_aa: CATSDPGGPSGNTIYF; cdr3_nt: TGTGCCACCAGTGACCCCGGCGGGCCCTCTGGAAACACCATATATTTT
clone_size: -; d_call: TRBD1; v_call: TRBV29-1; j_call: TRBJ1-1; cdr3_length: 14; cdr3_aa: CSVEDLGTATEAFF; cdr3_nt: TGCAGCGTTGAAGATCTAGGGACAGCCACTGAAGCTTTCTTT
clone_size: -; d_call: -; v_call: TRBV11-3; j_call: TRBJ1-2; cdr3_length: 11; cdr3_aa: CASSSEYGYTF; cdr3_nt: TGTGCCAGCAGCTCGGAGTATGGCTACACCTTC
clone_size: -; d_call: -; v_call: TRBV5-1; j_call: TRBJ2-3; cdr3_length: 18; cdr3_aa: CASSLALQGGMITDTQYF; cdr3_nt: TGCGCCAGCAGCTTGGCCCTGCAGGGTGGGATGATCACAGATACGCAGTATTTT
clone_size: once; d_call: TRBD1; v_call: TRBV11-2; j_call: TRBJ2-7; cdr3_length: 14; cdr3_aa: CASGQGQGPYEQYF; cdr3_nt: TGTGCCAGCGGACAGGGACAGGGCCCCTACGAGCAGTACTTC
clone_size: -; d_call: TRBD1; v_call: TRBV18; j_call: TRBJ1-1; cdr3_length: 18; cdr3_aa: CASSPRGQAGGGNTEAFF; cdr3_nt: TGTGCCAGCTCACCACGGGGACAGGCAGGGGGAGGGAACACTGAAGCTTTCTTT
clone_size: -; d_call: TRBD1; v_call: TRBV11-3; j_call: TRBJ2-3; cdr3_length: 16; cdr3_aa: CASSPRTGLSADTQYF; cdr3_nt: TGTGCCAGCAGCCCCAGGACAGGGCTAAGCGCAGATACGCAGTATTTT
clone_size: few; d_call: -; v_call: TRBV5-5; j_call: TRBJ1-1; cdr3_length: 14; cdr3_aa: CASSFLVDSTEAFF; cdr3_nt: TGTGCCAGCAGCTTCCTAGTGGACAGCACTGAAGCTTTCTTT
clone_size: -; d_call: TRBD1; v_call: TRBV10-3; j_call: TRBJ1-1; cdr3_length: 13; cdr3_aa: CAIRGQGGTEAFF; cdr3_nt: TGTGCCATCAGGGGACAGGGGGGAACTGAAGCTTTCTTT
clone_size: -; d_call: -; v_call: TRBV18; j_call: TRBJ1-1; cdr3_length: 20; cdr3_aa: CASSRTGSLSSRTQNTEAFF; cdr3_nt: TGTGCCAGCTCACGGACCGGGAGCCTATCCTCCCGAACCCAGAACACTGAAGCTTTCTTT
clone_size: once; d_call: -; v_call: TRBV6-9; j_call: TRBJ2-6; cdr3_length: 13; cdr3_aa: CAGQGTGANVLTF; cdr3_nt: TGTGCCGGCCAGGGGACTGGGGCCAACGTCCTGACTTTC
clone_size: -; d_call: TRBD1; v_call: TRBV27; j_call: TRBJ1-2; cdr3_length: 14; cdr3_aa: CASSLEETGGDYTF; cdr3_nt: TGTGCCAGCAGTTTAGAAGAGACAGGGGGCGACTACACCTTC
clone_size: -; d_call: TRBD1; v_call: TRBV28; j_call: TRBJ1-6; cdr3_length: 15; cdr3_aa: CASSLMAGGNSPLHF; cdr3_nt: TGTGCCAGCAGTTTAATGGCAGGGGGTAATTCACCCCTCCACTTT
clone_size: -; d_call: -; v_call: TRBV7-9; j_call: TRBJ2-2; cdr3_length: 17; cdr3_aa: CASSLSGGGANTGELFF; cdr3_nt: TGTGCCAGCAGCTTATCCGGCGGCGGGGCGAACACCGGGGAGCTGTTTTTT
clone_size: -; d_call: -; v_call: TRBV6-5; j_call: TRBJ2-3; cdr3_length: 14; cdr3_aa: CASSWDLAADTQYF; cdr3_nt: TGTGCCAGCAGTTGGGACTTAGCAGCAGATACGCAGTATTTT
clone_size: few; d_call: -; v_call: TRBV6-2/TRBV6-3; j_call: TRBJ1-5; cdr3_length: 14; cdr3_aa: CASSSFQGTEPQHF; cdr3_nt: TGTGCCAGCAGTTCGTTTCAGGGTACTGAGCCCCAGCATTTT
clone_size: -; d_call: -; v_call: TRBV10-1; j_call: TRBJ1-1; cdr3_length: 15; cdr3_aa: CASSEWTVMNTEAFF; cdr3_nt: TGCGCCAGCAGTGAGTGGACAGTCATGAACACTGAAGCTTTCTTT
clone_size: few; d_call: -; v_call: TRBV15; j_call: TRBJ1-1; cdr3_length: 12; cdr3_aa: CATSRQNTEAFF; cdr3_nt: TGTGCCACCAGCAGACAAAACACTGAAGCTTTCTTT
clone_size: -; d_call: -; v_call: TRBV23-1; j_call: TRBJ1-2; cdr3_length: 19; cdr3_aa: CASSPRTHARGPTNYGYTF; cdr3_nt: TGCGCCAGCAGTCCGAGAACCCATGCCAGGGGCCCCACTAACTATGGCTACACCTTC
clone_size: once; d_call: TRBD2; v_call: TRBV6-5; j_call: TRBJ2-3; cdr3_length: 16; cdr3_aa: CASSSPSGSGGDTQYF; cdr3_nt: TGTGCCAGCAGTTCCCCCAGCGGGAGTGGTGGAGATACGCAGTATTTT
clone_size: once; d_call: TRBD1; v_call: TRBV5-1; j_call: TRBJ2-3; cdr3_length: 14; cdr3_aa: CASSLGQGTNTQYF; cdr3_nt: TGCGCCAGCAGCCTCGGACAGGGGACAAATACGCAGTATTTT
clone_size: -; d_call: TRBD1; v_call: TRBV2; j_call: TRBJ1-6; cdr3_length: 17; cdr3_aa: CASSTDRGISYNSPLHF; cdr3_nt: TGTGCCAGCAGCACGGACAGGGGTATCTCCTATAATTCACCCCTCCACTTT